The T cell receptor (beta chain) described here comes from a study of OX40 agonist ivuxolimab in advanced cancers. At the level of the study: Under the entry rules, prior anti-PD-1, anti-PD-L1 or anti-CTLA-4 therapy was allowed, and about 40% had some.

People who had autoimmune disease history or systemic immunosuppression were excluded. Study results and limitations: The mean number of expanded clones was higher in CD8+ T cells than in CD4+.

CDR3 length: 14 amino acids. From germline, CDR1 is SGHRS and CDR2 YFSETQ. V was shortened by 0 bases and J by 5 bases, with 11 bases between the two germline ends. Notes on this clone: Its target is not known.

Profiled with immunoSEQ multiplex PCR; TCRdb holds only in-frame clones, not every one. The sample includes tens of thousands of clones, about 84% seen only once; the top ten take approximately 0.44%. This chain joins TRBV5-1 and TRBJ1-2; no firm D call. The receptor's source is an adult with an advanced solid tumor such as melanoma, head and neck, liver or kidney cancer. The input for sequencing was CD4+ or CD8+ T cells sorted from blood, taken in a trial of the OX40 agonist ivuxolimab. CDR3 nucleotide sequence: TGCGCCAGCAGCTTGGGGGAATCACCGTATGGCTACACCTTC. It codes for CASSLGESPYGYTF.